The 31 T cell receptor beta chains below come from one sample, sequenced in a study of beta chain features in type 1 diabetes. Expressed TCRB transcripts were sequenced because the entire RNA isolate underwent reverse transcription. Assay used: immunoSEQ multiplex PCR; TCRdb lists only in-frame clones, some missing. The sample records over 350,000 clones, more than 13% being singletons. The sequencing input was naive CD4+ T cells from blood. The receptors here all came from a woman aged 18 to 35 in good health.

This clone was picked up a small number of times. The chain carries TRBV5-1 and TRBJ2-5; D gene unclear. The V end was cut by 3 bases, the J end by 5 bases, with 14 bases between. Per germline, CDR1 SGHRS and CDR2 YFSETQ. The CDR3 runs to 14 residues. In nucleotides, the CDR3 is TGCGCCAGCAGCTGGAGTATAGTCGAGGAGACCCAGTACTTC. Its translation is CASSWSIVEETQYF.

The chain combines TRBV30 with TRBJ2-7; weak D call: TRBD1 (6 bases). The germline V and J ends were trimmed by 1 base and 3 bases, with 10 bases remaining between them. The CDR3 has 13 amino acids. Germline-derived CDR1 and CDR2 are GTSNPN and SVGIG (reference sequence). The CDR3 protein is CAWSARDNYEQYF. CDR3 DNA: TGTGCCTGGAGTGCCCGGGACAACTACGAGCAGTACTTC.

V and J are TRBV7-3 and TRBJ2-1; D perhaps matches TRBD1 (6 bases). Deletions cut 4 bases from V and 15 bases from J, with 19 bases between. In germline, CDR1 is SGHTA, CDR2 FQGTGA. This CDR3 region has 13 residues. As DNA, the CDR3 is TGTGCCAGCAGCTCCTCAGGGGCCGTGGCTCCGTTCTTC. As protein: CASSSSGAVAPFF.

This clone came up a few times. The rearrangement links TRBV19 to TRBJ2-1, with 8 bases matching TRBD2. Germline V lookup: CDR1 LNHDA, CDR2 SQIVND (reference sequence). This CDR3 spans 16 amino acids. V lost 5 bases to trimming and J lost 5 bases; unmatched junction nucleotides: 11. The CDR3 reads CASSLRPREGDNEQFF. CDR3 DNA sequence: TGTGCCAGTAGTCTCCGCCCTCGGGAGGGAGACAATGAGCAGTTCTTC. The full variable domain, with the rest looked up from reference TRBV19 and TRBJ2-1, is DGGITQSPKYLFRKEGQNVTLSCEQNLNHDAMYWYRQDPGQGLRLIYYSQIVNDFQKGDIAEGYSVSREKKESFPLTVTSAQKNPTAFYLCASSLRPREGDNEQFFGPGTRLTVL.

The V and J genes are TRBV30 and TRBJ1-5; D is unclear. Trimming removed 2 bases at V and 7 bases at J, with 9 bases between. This CDR3 is built from 12 residues. The germline gives CDR1 GTSNPN, CDR2 SVGIG (reference sequence). The CDR3 spells CAWSHDWQPQHF. The CDR3 DNA reads TGTGCCTGGAGTCACGACTGGCAGCCCCAGCATTTT.

This clone occurred a few times. This chain joins TRBV21-1 and TRBJ2-7; the listed D gene, TRBD2, was not tested against the DNA. TRBV21-1 constitutes a pseudogene. This CDR3 has 14 residues. CDR3 DNA: TGTGCCGGCCGAACCGGACTAGCGGGATACGAGCAGTACTTC. It specifies CAGRTGLAGYEQYF.

The genes are TRBV5-1 and TRBJ2-5; possibly TRBD2 for D (5 bases). V gave up 2 bases and J gave up 5 bases, with 13 bases separating them. The germline V gene encodes CDR1 SGHRS and CDR2 YFSETQ. The CDR3 is 14 residues long. In nucleotides, the CDR3 is TGCGCCAGCAGCTTATTTCCCACGGGGGAGACCCAGTACTTC. Translated: CASSLFPTGETQYF.

V and J are TRBV19 and TRBJ2-7, with D perhaps TRBD1 (5 bases). V shed 0 bases and J shed 2 bases, with 11 bases lying between them. Germline V gives CDR1 LNHDA, CDR2 SQIVND (reference sequence). The CDR3 spans 15 residues. CDR3 DNA: TGTGCCAGTAGTATAGAGCAGGGTCGTCCCTACGAGCAGTACTTC. Its protein product is CASSIEQGRPYEQYF.

V usage is TRBV18 and J usage is TRBJ2-3; 8 nucleotides line up with TRBD1. Germline trimming cut 6 bases from V and 0 bases from J; bases unmatched to any gene: 5. Germline V lookup: CDR1 KGHSH, CDR2 LQKENI. This CDR3 spans 15 amino acids. The CDR3, as DNA: TGTGCCAGCTCCCTCAGGGGGCCAAGCACAGATACGCAGTATTTT. Translating gives CASSLRGPSTDTQYF.

V is TRBV6-5 and J is TRBJ2-6; weak D call: TRBD1 (5 bases). The CDR3 loop spans 15 amino acids. CDR1 MNHEY and CDR2 SVGAGI come from the germline V gene. Trimming shortened V by 2 bases and J by 4 bases, and 9 bases separated the two germline ends. CDR3 coding DNA: TGTGCCAGCAGTTACCAGGGTTCGGGGGCCAACGTCCTGACTTTC. Its translation is CASSYQGSGANVLTF.

V usage is TRBV30 and J usage is TRBJ1-5; the D gene is possibly TRBD1 (5 bases). Germline V lookup: CDR1 GTSNPN, CDR2 SVGIG (reference sequence). Trimming cost V 3 bases and J 5 bases, with 14 bases left between them. This CDR3 has 14 residues. The CDR3 bases are TGTGCCTGGAGCGGGGGGGGTAAGCATCAGCCCCAGCATTTT. It specifies CAWSGGGKHQPQHF.

The chain recombines TRBV7-9 with TRBJ2-3; TRBD1 aligns across 7 bases. The CDR3 totals 14 residues. V trimming: 5 bases; J trimming: 2 bases; junction bases outside the gene matches: 4. CDR1 SEHNR and CDR2 FQNEAQ come from the germline V gene (reference sequence). Here the CDR3 reads CASSVTGHTDTQYF. CDR3 nucleotide sequence: TGTGCCAGCAGCGTGACAGGGCACACAGATACGCAGTATTTT.

The chain is built from TRBV29-1 and TRBJ2-7, with 7 bases identical to TRBD1. The CDR3 covers 14 residues. V trimming: 3 bases; J trimming: 6 bases; junction bases outside the gene matches: 11. Germline V CDR1 and CDR2: SQVTM, ANQGSEA. CDR3 sequence reads: CSVDPTGYRLEQYF. The CDR3 bases are TGCAGCGTTGACCCGACAGGGTATCGTCTCGAGCAGTACTTC.

This chain uses TRBV4-1 with TRBJ1-4; D call uncertain. Between the trimmed V and J ends, which lost 0 bases and 7 bases, there was a span of 21 bases. The CDR3 sequence is 18 residues long. From germline, CDR1 is MGHRA and CDR2 YSYEKL. CDR3 amino acids: CASSQEPSVGIRAEKLFF. CDR3 bases: TGCGCCAGCAGCCAAGAGCCTAGCGTGGGGATCCGAGCTGAAAAACTGTTTTTT.

This clone was observed a few times. This chain links TRBV6-5 with TRBJ2-7; 10 bases match TRBD2. The germline V gene encodes CDR1 MNHEY and CDR2 SVGAGI. This CDR3 region has 15 residues. V gave up 0 bases and J gave up 6 bases; unmatched junction bases: 5. The CDR3 reads CASSYSALAGTEQYF. CDR3 sequence (DNA): TGTGCCAGCAGTTACTCGGCACTAGCGGGAACCGAGCAGTACTTC.

The chain links TRBV30 to TRBJ1-1, with D hard to call. This CDR3 comprises 11 residues. The germline gives CDR1 GTSNPN, CDR2 SVGIG (reference sequence). V was trimmed by 4 bases and J by 7 bases, leaving 10 bases between them. This chain's CDR3 is CAWNEFGEAFF. DNA of the CDR3: TGTGCCTGGAATGAGTTTGGTGAAGCTTTCTTT.

This chain connects TRBV7-2 to TRBJ2-7; D gene unclear. V gave up 0 bases and J gave up 3 bases, with 6 bases separating them. Per the germline V gene, CDR1 is SGHTA and CDR2 is FQGNSA. The CDR3 consists of 13 residues. The CDR3 DNA reads TGTGCCAGCAGCTTAGCGCGTTACTACGAGCAGTACTTC. Its translation is CASSLARYYEQYF.

This clone was observed a few times. V usage is TRBV29-1 and J usage is TRBJ2-2, with 8 bases that match TRBD2. Germline V gives CDR1 SQVTM, CDR2 ANQGSEA. The CDR3 totals 16 residues. Trimming took 3 bases from V and 3 from J; bases not matched to a gene: 9. This chain's CDR3 is CSVDGTSGGHTGELFF. The CDR3 DNA follows: TGCAGCGTTGACGGGACTAGTGGGGGTCACACCGGGGAGCTGTTTTTT.

This rearrangement joins TRBV29-1 to TRBJ2-3; D is perhaps TRBD2 (6 bases). Germline CDR1 is SQVTM and CDR2 is ANQGSEA. V was pared by 7 bases and J by 6 bases, with 11 bases between. This CDR3 region has 11 residues. The CDR3 bases are TGCAGCGCCCCTCGGGGGGATACGCAGTATTTT. This sequence encodes CSAPRGDTQYF.

In regard to this clone: A read error may account for a junction end that differs from germline. The J gene is TRBJ2-1, the V gene TRBV7-7; 11 bases fit TRBD1. Germline V gives CDR1 SSHAT, CDR2 FNYEAQ (reference sequence). This CDR3 contains 15 residues. CDR3 DNA sequence: TGTGCTAGCAGCAAGGGACAGGGGGGCTACAATGAGCAGTTCTTC. Protein product: CASSKGQGGYNEQFF.

The chain employs TRBV25-1 and TRBJ1-2; no definite D call. Germline assignment: CDR1 MGHDK and CDR2 SYGVNS. CDR3 length equals 13 residues. V was pared by 3 bases and J by 5 bases, with 10 bases between. CDR3 sequence: CASSDPAGYGYTF. The DNA for the CDR3 is TGTGCCAGCAGTGATCCGGCCGGGTATGGCTACACCTTC.

This clone was detected only a few times. J is TRBJ2-7 and V is TRBV28; 9 positions agree with TRBD2. The length of the CDR3 is 16 residues. The trim removed 3 bases at V and 4 bases at J, leaving 10 bases unmatched. Looked up from germline, CDR1 is MDHEN and CDR2 is SYDVKM. The CDR3 nucleotides read TGTGCCAGCAGTTTTGCTGTAGCGGGAGACTCTTACGAGCAGTACTTC. It translates to CASSFAVAGDSYEQYF.

There are a few counts of this clone. This chain links TRBV9 with TRBJ1-1, with D possibly TRBD1 on 6 matching bases. Trimming cost V 4 bases and J 4 bases, with 14 bases left between them. The CDR3 consists of 14 residues. Per the germline V gene, CDR1 is SGDLS and CDR2 is YYNGEE. CDR3 sequence: CASSLDSFSTEAFF. CDR3 coding DNA: TGTGCCAGCAGCTTGGACAGTTTTTCCACTGAAGCTTTCTTT.

This clone was detected a few times. V gene TRBV15 combines with J gene TRBJ1-5; 11 bases agree with TRBD1. The CDR3 contains 18 residues. The V and J ends lost 5 bases and 7 bases, in that order; junction bases with no gene match: 16. CDR1 is LNHNV, CDR2 YYDKDF, per germline (reference sequence). DNA of the CDR3: TGTGCCACCAGCTTGTCCCGGGACAGGGGGAGAAGGGACCAGCCCCAGCATTTT. Amino acids: CATSLSRDRGRRDQPQHF. Complete variable domain (other parts from reference TRBV15 and TRBJ1-5): DAMVIQNPRYQVTQFGKPVTLSCSQTLNHNVMYWYQQKSSQAPKLLFHYYDKDFNNEADTPDNFQSRRPNTSFCFLDIRSPGLGDTAMYLCATSLSRDRGRRDQPQHFGDGTRLSIL.

Notes on this clone: One end of the junction does not line up with germline, which may come from a read error. This chain uses TRBV28 with TRBJ2-7; 12 bases fit TRBD1. CDR3 size: 13 residues. Germline V CDR1 and CDR2: MDHEN, SYDVKM. The CDR3 reads CASGTGTGGRTIF. The CDR3 bases are TGTGCCAGCGGAACCGGGACAGGGGGCCGTACGATCTTC.

This clone was seen a few times. Other DNA sequences in this specimen translate into the identical CDR3. The chain recombines TRBV28 with TRBJ1-1; D remains ambiguous. CDR1 MDHEN and CDR2 SYDVKM come from the germline V gene. The CDR3 is made up of 12 amino acids. Trimming removed 0 bases at V and 4 bases at J, with 3 bases between. CDR3: CASSLWSTEAFF. The DNA of the CDR3 is TGTGCCAGCAGTTTATGGAGCACTGAAGCTTTCTTT.

About this clone itself: This sample also contains other DNA sequences that code for the same CDR3. The chain is built from TRBV5-1 and TRBJ2-7; D possibly corresponds to TRBD2 (6 bases). The germline gives CDR1 SGHRS, CDR2 YFSETQ. The CDR3 is made up of 12 amino acids. With 3 bases removed from V and 2 bases from J, the gap between germline ends came to 6 bases. CDR3 coding DNA: TGCGCCAGCAGCTCGGGGGCCTACGAGCAGTACTTC. Protein product: CASSSGAYEQYF.

CDR3 nucleotides: TGTGCCACCAGCAGAGTCCGGGATCAGCCCCAGCATTTT. Its translation: CATSRVRDQPQHF. The rearrangement joins TRBV15 to TRBJ1-5; D not certain. Per germline, CDR1 LNHNV and CDR2 YYDKDF (reference sequence). V was pared by 1 base and J by 5 bases, with 6 bases between. This CDR3 spans 13 amino acids. The entire variable domain, with the rest obtained from reference TRBV15 and TRBJ1-5, is as follows: DAMVIQNPRYQVTQFGKPVTLSCSQTLNHNVMYWYQQKSSQAPKLLFHYYDKDFNNEADTPDNFQSRRPNTSFCFLDIRSPGLGDTAMYLCATSRVRDQPQHFGDGTRLSIL.

The V and J genes are TRBV7-2 and TRBJ2-3; D might be TRBD2 (5 bases). Trimming took 3 bases from V and 3 from J, leaving 13 bases between them. The CDR3 has 15 residues. From germline, CDR1 is SGHTA and CDR2 FQGNSA. As DNA, the CDR3 is TGTGCCAGCAGCTTCCGCCCGACGGGGACAGATACGCAGTATTTT. It specifies CASSFRPTGTDTQYF.

The chain combines TRBV30 with TRBJ2-1; TRBD1 agrees at 8 bases. Germline values: CDR1 GTSNPN, CDR2 SVGIG (reference sequence). This CDR3 comprises 14 residues. With V trimmed by 5 bases and J by 6 bases, 9 bases remained unmatched. The DNA for the CDR3 is TGTGCCTGGGAAACCGGACAGGGAGGCAATGAGCAGTTCTTC. It specifies CAWETGQGGNEQFF. The full variable domain, in which reference TRBV30 and TRBJ2-1 provide the parts outside the CDR3, is SQTIHQWPATLVQPVGSPLSLECTVEGTSNPNLYWYRQAAGRGLQLLFYSVGIGQISSEVPQNLSASRPQDRQFILSSKKLLLSDSGFYLCAWETGQGGNEQFFGPGTRLTVL.

This clone was detected a few times. V gene TRBV7-3 combines with J gene TRBJ2-5; 10 bases match TRBD1. Germline assignment: CDR1 SGHTA and CDR2 FQGTGA. The CDR3 extends over 14 amino acids. V was clipped by 5 bases and J by 9 bases; unmatched bases: 9. This chain's CDR3 is CASSAGQGNGAQYF. The CDR3 region has the DNA TGTGCCAGCAGCGCGGGACAGGGGAACGGGGCCCAGTACTTC.